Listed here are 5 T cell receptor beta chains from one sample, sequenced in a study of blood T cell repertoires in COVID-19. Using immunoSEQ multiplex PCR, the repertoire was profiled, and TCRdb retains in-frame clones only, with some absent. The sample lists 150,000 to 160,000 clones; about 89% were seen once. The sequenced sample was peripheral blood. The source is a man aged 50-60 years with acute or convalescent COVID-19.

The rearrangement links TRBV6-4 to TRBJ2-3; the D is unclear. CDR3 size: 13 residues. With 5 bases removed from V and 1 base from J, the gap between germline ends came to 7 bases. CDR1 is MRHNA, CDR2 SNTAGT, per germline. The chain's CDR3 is CASSRRRTDTQYF. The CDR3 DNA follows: TGTGCCAGCAGTCGGCGGCGCACAGATACGCAGTATTTT.

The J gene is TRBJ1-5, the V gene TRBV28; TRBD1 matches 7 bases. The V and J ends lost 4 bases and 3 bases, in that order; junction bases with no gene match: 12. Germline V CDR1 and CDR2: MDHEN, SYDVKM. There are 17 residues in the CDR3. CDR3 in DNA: TGTGCCAGCAGTTCAACCCGAGCGACAGGGATCAATCAGCCCCAGCATTTT. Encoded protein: CASSSTRATGINQPQHF.

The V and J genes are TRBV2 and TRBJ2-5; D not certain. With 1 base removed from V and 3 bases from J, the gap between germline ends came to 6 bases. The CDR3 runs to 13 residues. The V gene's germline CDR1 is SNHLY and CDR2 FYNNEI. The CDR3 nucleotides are TGTGCCAGCAGTGAAGATAGTGAAGAGACCCAGTACTTC. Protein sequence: CASSEDSEETQYF. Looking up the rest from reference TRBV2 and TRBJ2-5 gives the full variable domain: EPEVTQTPSHQVTQMGQEVILRCVPISNHLYFYWYRQILGQKVEFLVSFYNNEISEKSEIFDDQFSVERPDGSNFTLKIRSTKLEDSAMYFCASSEDSEETQYFGPGTRLLVL.

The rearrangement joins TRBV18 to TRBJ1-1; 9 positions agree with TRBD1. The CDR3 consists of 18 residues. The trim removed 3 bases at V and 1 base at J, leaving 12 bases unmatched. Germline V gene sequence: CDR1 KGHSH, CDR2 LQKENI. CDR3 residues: CASSPQTIPGQGNTEAFF. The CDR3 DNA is TGTGCCAGCTCACCGCAGACGATTCCGGGACAGGGGAACACTGAAGCTTTCTTT.

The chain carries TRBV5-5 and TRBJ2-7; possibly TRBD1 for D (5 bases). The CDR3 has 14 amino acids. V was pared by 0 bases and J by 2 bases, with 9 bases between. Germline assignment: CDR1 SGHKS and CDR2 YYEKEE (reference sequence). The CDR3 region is CASSLAREPYEQYV. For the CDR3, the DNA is TGTGCCAGCAGCTTGGCCAGGGAACCCTACGAGCAGTACGTC.